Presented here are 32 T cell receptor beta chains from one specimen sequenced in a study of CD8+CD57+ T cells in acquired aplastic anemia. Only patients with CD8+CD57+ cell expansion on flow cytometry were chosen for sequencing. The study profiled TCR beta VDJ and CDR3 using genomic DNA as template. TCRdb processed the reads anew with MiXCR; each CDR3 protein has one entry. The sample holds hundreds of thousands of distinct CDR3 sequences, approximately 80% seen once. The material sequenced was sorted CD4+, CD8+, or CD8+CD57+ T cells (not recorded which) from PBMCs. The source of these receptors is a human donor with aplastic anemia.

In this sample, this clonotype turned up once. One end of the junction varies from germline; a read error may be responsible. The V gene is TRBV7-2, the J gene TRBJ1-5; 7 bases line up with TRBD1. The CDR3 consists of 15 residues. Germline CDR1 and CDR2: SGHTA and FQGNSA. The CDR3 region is CASSLTGSADYGYNF. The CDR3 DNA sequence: TGTGCCAGCAGCTTGACAGGGAGCGCCGACTATGGCTACAATTTT. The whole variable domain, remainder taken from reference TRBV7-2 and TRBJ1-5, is GAGVSQSPSNKVTEKGKDVELRCDPISGHTALYWYRQSLGQGLEFLIYFQGNSAPDKSGLPSDRFSAERTGGSVSTLTIQRTQQEDSAVYLCASSLTGSADYGYNFGDGTRLSIL.

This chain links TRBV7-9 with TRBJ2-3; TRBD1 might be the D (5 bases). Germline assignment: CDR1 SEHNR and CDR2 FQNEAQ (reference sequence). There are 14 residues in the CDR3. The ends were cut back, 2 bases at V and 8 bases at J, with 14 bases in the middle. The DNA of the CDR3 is TGTGCCAGCAGCTTACAGGGCCGAAGGGCTACGCAGTATTTT. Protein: CASSLQGRRATQYF.

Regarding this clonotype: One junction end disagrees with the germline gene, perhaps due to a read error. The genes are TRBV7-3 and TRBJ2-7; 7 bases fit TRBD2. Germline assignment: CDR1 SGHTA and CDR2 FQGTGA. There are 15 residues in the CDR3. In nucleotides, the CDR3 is TGCGCCAGCAGCCAAGTCCTGAGCGGGGTCTACGAGCAGTACTTC. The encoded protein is CASSQVLSGVYEQYF.

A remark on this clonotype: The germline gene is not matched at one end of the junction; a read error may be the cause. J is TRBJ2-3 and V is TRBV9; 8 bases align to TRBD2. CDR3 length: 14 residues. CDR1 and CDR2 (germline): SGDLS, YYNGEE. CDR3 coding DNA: TGTGCCAGCGGAGGAGCGGGGGACATCCATTACTTCGATTTT. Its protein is CASGGAGDIHYFDF.

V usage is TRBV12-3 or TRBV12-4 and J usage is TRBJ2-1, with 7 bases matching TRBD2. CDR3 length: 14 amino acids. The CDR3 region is CASGRDPAGLEQFF. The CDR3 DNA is TGTGCTAGTGGTCGGGATCCAGCGGGGCTTGAGCAGTTCTTC.

The CDR3 loop is CASSLKGGATDTQLFF. As DNA, the CDR3 is TGTGCCAGCAGCTTAAAGGGGGGGGCCACAGATACGCAGCTGTTTTTT. This rearrangement joins TRBV7-3 to TRBJ2-2; D may be TRBD2 (7 bases). Germline CDR1 is SGHTA and CDR2 is FQGTGA. CDR3 size: 16 residues. The V end lost 1 base, the J end lost 12 bases, and 21 bases lay between the germline ends.

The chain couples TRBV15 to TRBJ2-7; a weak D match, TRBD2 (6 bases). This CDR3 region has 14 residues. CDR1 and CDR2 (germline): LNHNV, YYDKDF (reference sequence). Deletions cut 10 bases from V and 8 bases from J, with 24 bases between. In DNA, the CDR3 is TGTGCCAGCAAGTTAAGAGGGGAGGAATACAAGCAGTACTTC. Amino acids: CASKLRGEEYKQYF.

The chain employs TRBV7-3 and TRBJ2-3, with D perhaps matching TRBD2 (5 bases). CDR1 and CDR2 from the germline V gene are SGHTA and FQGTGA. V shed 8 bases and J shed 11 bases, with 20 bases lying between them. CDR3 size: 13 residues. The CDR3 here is CASSDEGTAVQYF. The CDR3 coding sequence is TGTGCCAGCTCAGACGAGGGCACCGCCGTGCAGTATTTT. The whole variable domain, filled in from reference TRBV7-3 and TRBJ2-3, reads GAGVSQTPSNKVTEKGKYVELRCDPISGHTALYWYRQSLGQGPEFLIYFQGTGAADDSGLPNDRFFAVRPEGSVSTLKIQRTERGDSAVYLCASSDEGTAVQYFGPGTRLTVL.

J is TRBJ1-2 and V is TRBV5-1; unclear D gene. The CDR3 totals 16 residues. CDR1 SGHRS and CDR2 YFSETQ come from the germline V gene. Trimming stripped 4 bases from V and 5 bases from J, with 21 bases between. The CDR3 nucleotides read TGCGCCAGCAGCGATTACAGCATCAACACCGTATATGGCTACACCTTC. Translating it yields CASSDYSINTVYGYTF.

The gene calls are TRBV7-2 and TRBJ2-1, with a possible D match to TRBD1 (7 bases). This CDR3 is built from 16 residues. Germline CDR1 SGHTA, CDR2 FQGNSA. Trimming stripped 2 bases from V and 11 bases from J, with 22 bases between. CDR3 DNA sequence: TGTGCCAGCAGCTTACAAGCGGGCGGGACAGACACGCAGCAGTTCTTC. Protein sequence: CASSLQAGGTDTQQFF.

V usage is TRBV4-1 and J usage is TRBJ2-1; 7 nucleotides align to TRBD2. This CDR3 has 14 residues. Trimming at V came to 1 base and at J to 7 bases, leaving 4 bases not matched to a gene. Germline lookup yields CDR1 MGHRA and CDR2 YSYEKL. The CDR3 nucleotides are TGCGCCAGCAGCCAAGTGGCGGGGGTTAATGAGCAGTTCTTC. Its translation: CASSQVAGVNEQFF.

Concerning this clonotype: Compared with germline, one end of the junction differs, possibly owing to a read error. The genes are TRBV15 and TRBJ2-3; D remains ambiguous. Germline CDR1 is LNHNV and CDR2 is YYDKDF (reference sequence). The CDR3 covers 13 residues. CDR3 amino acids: CATSRGRTDTEYF. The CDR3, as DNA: TGTGCCACCAGCAGAGGCCGCACAGATACGGAGTATTTT.

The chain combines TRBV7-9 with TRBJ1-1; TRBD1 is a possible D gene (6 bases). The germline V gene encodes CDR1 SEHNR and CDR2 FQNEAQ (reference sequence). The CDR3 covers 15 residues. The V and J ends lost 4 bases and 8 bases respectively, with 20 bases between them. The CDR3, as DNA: TGTGCCAGCAGCTCAGACCCGCCAGGGGCATCGGAAGCTTTCTTT. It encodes CASSSDPPGASEAFF. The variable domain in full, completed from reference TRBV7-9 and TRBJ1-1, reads DTGVSQNPRHKITKRGQNVTFRCDPISEHNRLYWYRQTLGQGPEFLTYFQNEAQLEKSRLLSDRFSAERPKGSFSTLEIQRTEQGDSAMYLCASSSDPPGASEAFFGQGTRLTVV.

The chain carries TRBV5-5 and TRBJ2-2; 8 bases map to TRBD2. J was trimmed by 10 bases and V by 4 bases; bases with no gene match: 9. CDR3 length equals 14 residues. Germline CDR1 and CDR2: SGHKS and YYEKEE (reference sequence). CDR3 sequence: CASSIAGSIEELFF. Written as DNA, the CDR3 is TGTGCCAGCAGCATAGCGGGGAGTATCGAGGAGCTGTTTTTT.

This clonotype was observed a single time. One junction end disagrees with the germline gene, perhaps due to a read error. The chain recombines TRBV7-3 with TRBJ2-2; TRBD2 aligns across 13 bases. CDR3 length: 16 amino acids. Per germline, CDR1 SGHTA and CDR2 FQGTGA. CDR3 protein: CASSPELAGGTGELFF. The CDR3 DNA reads TGCGCCAGCAGCCCGGAACTAGCGGGGGGGACCGGGGAGCTGTTTTTT.

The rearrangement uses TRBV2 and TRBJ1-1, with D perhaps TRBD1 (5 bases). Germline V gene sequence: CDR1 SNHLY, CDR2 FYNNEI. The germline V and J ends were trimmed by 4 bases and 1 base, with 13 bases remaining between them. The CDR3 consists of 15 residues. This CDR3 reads CASSGPGRANTEAFF. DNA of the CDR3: TGTGCCAGCAGTGGGCCGGGGCGGGCGAACACTGAAGCTTTCTTT.

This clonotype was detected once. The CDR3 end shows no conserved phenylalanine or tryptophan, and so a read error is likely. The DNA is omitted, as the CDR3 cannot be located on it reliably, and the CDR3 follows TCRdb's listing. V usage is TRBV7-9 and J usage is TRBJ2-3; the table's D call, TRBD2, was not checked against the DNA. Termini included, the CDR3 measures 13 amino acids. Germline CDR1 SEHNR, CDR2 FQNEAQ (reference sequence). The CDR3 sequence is CASSFGGSGGSDL.

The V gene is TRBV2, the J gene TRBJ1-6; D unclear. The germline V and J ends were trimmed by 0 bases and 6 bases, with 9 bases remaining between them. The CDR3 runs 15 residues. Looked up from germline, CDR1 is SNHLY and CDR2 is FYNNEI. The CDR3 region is CASSEAAVINSPLHF. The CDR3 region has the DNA TGTGCCAGCAGTGAAGCGGCGGTGATTAATTCACCCCTCCACTTT. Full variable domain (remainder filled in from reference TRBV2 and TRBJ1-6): EPEVTQTPSHQVTQMGQEVILRCVPISNHLYFYWYRQILGQKVEFLVSFYNNEISEKSEIFDDQFSVERPDGSNFTLKIRSTKLEDSAMYFCASSEAAVINSPLHFGNGTRLTVT.

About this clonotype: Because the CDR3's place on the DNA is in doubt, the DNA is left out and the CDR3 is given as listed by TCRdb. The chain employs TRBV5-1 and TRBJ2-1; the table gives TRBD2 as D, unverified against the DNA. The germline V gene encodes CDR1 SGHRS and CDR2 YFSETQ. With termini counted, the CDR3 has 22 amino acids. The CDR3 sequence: CDSSDYICSATLGDSSYNEQFF.

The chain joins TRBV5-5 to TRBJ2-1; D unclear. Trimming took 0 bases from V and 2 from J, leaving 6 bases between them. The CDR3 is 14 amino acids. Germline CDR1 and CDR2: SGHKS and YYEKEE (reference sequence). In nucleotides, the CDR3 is TGTGCCAGCAGCTTGGGCGAGGCCTACAATGAGCAGTTCTTC. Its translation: CASSLGEAYNEQFF. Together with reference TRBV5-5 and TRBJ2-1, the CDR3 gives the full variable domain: DAGVTQSPTHLIKTRGQQVTLRCSPISGHKSVSWYQQVLGQGPQFIFQYYEKEERGRGNFPDRFSARQFPNYSSELNVNALLLGDSALYLCASSLGEAYNEQFFGPGTRLTVL.

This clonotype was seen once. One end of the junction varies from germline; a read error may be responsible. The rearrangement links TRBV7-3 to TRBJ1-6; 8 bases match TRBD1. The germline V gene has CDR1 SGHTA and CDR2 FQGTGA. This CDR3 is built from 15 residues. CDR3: CASSRDRGMSSALHF. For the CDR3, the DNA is TGTGCCAGCAGCAGAGACAGGGGCATGAGTTCAGCCCTCCACTTT.

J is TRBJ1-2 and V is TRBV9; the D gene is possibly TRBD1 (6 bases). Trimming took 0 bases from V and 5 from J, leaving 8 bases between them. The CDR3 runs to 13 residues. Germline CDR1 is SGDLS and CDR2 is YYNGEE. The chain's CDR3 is CASSVDRDYGYTF. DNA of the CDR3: TGTGCCAGCAGCGTAGACAGGGATTATGGCTACACCTTC.

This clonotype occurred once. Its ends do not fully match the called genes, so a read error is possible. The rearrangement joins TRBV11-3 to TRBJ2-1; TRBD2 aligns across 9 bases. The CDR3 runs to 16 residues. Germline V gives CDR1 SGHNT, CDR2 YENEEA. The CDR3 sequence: CASSFERSGGSDERFF. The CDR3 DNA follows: TGTGCCAGCAGCTTTGAACGAAGCGGGGGGAGCGATGAGCGGTTCTTC.

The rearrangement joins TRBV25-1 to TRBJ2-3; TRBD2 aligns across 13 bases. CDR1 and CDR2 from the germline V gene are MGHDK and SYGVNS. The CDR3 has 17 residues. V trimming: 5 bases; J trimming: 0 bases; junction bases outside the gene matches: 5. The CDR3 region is CASSPGLAGWSTDTQYF. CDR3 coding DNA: TGTGCCAGCAGTCCGGGACTAGCGGGATGGAGCACAGATACGCAGTATTTT.

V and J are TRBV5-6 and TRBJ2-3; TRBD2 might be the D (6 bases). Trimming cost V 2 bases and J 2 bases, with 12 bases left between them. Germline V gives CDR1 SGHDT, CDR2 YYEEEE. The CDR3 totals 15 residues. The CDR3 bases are TGTGCCAGCAGCTTAGGGATAGCGGACACAGATACGCAGTATTTT. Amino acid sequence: CASSLGIADTDTQYF.

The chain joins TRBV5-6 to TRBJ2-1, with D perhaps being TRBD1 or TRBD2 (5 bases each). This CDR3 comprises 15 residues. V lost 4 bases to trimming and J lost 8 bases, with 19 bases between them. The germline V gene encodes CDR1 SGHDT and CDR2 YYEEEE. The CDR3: CASSPTGGRGDEQFF. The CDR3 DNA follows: TGTGCCAGCAGCCCAACAGGAGGCCGTGGCGATGAGCAGTTCTTC.

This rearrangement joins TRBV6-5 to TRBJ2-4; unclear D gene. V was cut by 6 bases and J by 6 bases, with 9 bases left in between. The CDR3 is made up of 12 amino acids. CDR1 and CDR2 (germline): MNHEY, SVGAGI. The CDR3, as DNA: TGTGCCAGCAGCGGATCTGGAAACATTCAGTACTTC. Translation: CASSGSGNIQYF.

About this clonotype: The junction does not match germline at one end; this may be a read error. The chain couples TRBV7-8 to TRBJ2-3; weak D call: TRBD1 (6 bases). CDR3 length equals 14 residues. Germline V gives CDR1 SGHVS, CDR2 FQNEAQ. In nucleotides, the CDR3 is TGTGCCAGCAGCCGCGCAGAGGGTCTCGGGCCAGGGACATTT. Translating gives CASSRAEGLGPGTF.

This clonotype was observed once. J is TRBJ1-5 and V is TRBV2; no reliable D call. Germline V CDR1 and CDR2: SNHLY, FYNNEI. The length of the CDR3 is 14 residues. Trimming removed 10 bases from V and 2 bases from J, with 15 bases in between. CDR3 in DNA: TGTGCCACCAGCGAGGGCAATGGCAATCAGCCCCAGCATTTT. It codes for CATSEGNGNQPQHF.

For the CDR3, the DNA is TGTGCCAGTAGTCTGACTAGCGGCGTCTCGAATGAGCAGTTCTTC. Protein product: CASSLTSGVSNEQFF. The V and J genes are TRBV19 and TRBJ2-1; 9 bases are a match to TRBD2. From germline, CDR1 is LNHDA and CDR2 SQIVND (reference sequence). The CDR3 is made up of 15 amino acids. J gave up 7 bases and V 5 bases, and 9 bases lay outside the gene matches.

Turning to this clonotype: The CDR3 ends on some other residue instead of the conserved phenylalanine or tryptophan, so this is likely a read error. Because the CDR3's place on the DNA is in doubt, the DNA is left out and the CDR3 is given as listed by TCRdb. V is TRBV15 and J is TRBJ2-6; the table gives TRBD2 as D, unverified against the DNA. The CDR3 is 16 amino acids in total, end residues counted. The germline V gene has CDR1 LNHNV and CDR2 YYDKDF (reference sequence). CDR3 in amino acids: CASSLAGRYGANVLTS.

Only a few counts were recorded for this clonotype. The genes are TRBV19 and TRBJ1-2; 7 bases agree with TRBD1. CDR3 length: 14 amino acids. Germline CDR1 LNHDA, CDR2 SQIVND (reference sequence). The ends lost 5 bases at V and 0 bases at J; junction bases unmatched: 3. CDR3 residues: CASSRDSSNYGYTF. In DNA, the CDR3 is TGTGCCAGTAGTCGGGACAGCTCTAACTATGGCTACACCTTC.